Below, one T cell receptor beta chain is given with its context. The sample originates from a study of blood T cell repertoires in COVID-19. Whole-study context: Sites across the United States, Italy and Spain contributed samples from acute and convalescent COVID-19.

This CDR3 comprises 14 residues. With 5 bases removed from V and 3 bases from J, the gap between germline ends came to 13 bases. The germline V gene has CDR1 SEHNR and CDR2 FQNEAQ (reference sequence). Original data processing: The assay estimated nucleated cells by amplifying reference gene primers. The repertoire was sequenced with immunoSEQ multiplex PCR; TCRdb's copy has only in-frame clones and lacks some. That table is the source of V, J and clone size, and D and trimming were worked out from the DNA. The sample contains under 150,000 clones, more than 80% of which appear only once. The sequenced sample was peripheral blood. This TCR was sampled from a woman between 55 and 75 years old with COVID-19, enrolled during active disease. The V call is TRBV7-9, the J call TRBJ1-2; tentatively, D is TRBD1 (5 bases). Written as DNA, the CDR3 is TGTGCCAGCAGCCGCGGGGGGGACGACTATGGCTACACCTTC. Translating it yields CASSRGGDDYGYTF.